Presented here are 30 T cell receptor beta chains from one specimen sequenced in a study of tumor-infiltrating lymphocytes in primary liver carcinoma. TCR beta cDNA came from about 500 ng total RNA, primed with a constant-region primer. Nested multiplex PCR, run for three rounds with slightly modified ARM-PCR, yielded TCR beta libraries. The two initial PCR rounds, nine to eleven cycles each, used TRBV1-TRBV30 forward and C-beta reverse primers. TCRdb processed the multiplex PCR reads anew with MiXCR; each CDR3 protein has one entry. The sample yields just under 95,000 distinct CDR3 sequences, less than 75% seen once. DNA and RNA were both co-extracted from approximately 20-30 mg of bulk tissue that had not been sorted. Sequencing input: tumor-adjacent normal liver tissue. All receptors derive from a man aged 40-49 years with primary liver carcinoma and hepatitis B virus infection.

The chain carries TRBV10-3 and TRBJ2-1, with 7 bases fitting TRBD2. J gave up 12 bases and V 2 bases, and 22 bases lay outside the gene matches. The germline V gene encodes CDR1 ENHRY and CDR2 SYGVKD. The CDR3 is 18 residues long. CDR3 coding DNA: TGTGCCATCAGTGAGGGAAGTACCGGACTAGTGGGAGTAGGTGGGCAGTTCTTC. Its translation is CAISEGSTGLVGVGGQFF.

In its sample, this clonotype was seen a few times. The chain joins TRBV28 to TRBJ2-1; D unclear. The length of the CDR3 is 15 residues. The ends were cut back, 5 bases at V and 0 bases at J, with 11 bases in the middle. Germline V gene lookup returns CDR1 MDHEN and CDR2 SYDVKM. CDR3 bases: TGTGCCAGCAGTACTGACTTGTCCTCCTACAATGAGCAGTTCTTC. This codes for CASSTDLSSYNEQFF.

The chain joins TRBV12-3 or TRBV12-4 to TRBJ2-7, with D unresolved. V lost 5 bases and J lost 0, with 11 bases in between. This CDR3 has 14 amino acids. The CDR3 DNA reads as TGTGCCAGCAGTGGCGTATTTTCCTCCTACGAGCAGTACTTC. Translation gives CASSGVFSSYEQYF.

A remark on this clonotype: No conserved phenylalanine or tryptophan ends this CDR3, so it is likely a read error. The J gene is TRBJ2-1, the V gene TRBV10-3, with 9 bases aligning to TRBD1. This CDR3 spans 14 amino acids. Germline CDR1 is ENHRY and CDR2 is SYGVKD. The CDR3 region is CAISERGQGDDQFI. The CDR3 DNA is TGTGCCATCAGTGAAAGGGGACAGGGAGATGATCAGTTCATC.

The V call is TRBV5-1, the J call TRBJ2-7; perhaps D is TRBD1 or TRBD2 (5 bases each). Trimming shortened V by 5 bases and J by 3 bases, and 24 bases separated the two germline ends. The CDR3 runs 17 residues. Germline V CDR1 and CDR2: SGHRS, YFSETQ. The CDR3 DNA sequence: TGCGCCAGCAGTTCGGAAGGGGACGCATCGAAACTCTACGAGCAGTACTTC. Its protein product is CASSSEGDASKLYEQYF. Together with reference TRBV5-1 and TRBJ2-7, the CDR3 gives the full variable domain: KAGVTQTPRYLIKTRGQQVTLSCSPISGHRSVSWYQQTPGQGLQFLFEYFSETQRNKGNFPGRFSGRQFSNSRSEMNVSTLELGDSALYLCASSSEGDASKLYEQYFGPGTRLTVT.

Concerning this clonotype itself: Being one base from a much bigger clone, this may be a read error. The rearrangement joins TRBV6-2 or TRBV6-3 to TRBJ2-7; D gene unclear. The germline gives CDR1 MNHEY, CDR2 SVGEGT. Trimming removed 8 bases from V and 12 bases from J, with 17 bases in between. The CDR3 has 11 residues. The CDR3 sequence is CASRDLYVRYF. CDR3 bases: TGTGCCAGCCGAGATCTCTACGTGCGGTACTTC.

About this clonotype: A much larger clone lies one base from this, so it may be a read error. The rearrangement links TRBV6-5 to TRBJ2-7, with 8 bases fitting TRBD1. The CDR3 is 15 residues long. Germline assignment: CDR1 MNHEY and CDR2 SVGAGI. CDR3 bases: TGTGCCTGCAGTCCGGACAGGGCAAGGTCCTACGAGCAGTACTTC. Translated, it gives CACSPDRARSYEQYF.

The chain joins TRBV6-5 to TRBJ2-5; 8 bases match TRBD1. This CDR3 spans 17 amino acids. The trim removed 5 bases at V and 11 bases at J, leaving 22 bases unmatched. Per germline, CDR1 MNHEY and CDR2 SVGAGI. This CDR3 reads CASSQSAGQADTYEQYF. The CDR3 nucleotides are TGTGCCAGCAGTCAATCCGCGGGACAGGCGGATACCTATGAGCAGTACTTC.

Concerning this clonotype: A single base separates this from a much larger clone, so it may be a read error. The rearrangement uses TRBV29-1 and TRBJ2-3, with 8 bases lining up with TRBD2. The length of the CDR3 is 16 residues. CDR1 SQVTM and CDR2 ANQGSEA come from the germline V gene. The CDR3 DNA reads TGCAGGGTTGATATGTTTGGGACTAGTGTTTCAGATACGCAGTATTTT. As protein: CRVDMFGTSVSDTQYF.

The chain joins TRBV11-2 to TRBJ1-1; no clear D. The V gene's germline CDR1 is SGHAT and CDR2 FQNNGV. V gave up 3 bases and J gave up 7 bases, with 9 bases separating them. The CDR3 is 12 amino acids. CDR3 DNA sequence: TGTGCCAGCAGCTTGGGTTACATTGAAGCTTTCTTT. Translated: CASSLGYIEAFF.

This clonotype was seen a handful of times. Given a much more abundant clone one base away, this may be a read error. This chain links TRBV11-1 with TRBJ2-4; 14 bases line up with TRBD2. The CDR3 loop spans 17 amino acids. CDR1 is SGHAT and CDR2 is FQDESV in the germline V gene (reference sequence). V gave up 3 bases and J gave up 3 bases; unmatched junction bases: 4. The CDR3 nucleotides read TGTGCCAGCAGCTTTCCCGGGACTAGCGGGAGCAAAAACATTCAGTACTTC. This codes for CASSFPGTSGSKNIQYF.

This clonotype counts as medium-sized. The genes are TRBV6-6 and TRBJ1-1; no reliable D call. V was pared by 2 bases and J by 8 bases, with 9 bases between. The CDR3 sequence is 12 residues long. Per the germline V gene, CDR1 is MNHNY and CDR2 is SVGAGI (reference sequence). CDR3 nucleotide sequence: TGTGCCAGCAGTTACGGGCCCACCGAAGCTTTCTTT. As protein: CASSYGPTEAFF.

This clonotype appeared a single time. DNA for the CDR3: TGCAGCGTTCTTCAGCGTCTGGGGTCCTACGAGCAGTACGTC. This gives the protein CSVLQRLGSYEQYV. This rearrangement joins TRBV29-1 to TRBJ2-7; D remains ambiguous. This CDR3 has 14 amino acids. Between the trimmed V and J ends, which lost 5 bases and 1 base, there was a span of 15 bases. Per the germline V gene, CDR1 is SQVTM and CDR2 is ANQGSEA.

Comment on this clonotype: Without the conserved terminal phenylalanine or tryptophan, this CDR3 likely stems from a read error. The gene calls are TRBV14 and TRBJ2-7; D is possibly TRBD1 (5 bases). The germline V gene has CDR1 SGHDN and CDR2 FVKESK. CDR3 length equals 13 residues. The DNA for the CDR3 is TGTGCCAGCTGCCAAGACAGCTCCTACGAGCAGTACTTA. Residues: CASCQDSSYEQYL.

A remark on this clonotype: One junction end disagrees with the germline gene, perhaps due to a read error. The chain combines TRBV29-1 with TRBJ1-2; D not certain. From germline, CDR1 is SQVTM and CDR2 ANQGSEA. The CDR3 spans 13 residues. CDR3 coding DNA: TGCAGCGTCGAAGATGAGCAGAACTATAGCTACACCTTC. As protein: CSVEDEQNYSYTF.

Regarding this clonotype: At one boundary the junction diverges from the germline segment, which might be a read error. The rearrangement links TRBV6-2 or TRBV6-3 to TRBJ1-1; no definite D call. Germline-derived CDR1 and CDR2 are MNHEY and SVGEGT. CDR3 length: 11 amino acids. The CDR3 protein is CVSSRGFVAFF. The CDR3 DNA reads TGTGTCAGCAGTCGGGGATTTGTAGCCTTCTTT.

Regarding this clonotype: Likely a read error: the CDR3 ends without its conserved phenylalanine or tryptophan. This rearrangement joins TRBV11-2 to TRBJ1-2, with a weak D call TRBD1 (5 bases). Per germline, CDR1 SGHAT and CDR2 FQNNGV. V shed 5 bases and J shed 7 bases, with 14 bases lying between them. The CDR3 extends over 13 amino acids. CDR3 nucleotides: TGTGCCAGCAGCAGCGCGGGGCCTTCTGGCTACACCTCC. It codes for CASSSAGPSGYTS.

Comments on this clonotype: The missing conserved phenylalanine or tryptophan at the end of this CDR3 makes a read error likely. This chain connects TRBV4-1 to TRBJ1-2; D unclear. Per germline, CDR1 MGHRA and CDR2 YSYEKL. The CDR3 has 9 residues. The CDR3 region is CVNKPGYTL. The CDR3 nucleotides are TGCGTCAACAAACCGGGCTACACCTTA.

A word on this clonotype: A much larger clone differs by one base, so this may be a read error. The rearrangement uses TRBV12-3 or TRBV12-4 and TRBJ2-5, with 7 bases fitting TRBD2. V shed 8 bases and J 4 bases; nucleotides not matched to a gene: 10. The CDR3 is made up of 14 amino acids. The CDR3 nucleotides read TGTGCCAGCTTACCTAGCGGAGGGACAGAGACCCAGTACTTC. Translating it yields CASLPSGGTETQYF.

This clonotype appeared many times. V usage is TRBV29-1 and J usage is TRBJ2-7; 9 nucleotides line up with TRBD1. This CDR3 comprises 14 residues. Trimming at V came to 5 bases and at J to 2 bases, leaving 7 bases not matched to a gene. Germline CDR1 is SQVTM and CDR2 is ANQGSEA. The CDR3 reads CSVITGGSPYEQYF. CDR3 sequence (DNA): TGCAGCGTTATAACAGGGGGCAGCCCCTACGAGCAGTACTTC.

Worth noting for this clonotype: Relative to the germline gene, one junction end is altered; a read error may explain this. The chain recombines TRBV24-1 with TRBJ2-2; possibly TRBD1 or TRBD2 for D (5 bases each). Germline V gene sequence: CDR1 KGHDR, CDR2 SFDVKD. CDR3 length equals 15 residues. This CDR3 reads CVTSDLSRDHGELLF. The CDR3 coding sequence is TGTGTCACCAGTGATTTATCCAGGGATCACGGGGAGCTGCTTTTT.

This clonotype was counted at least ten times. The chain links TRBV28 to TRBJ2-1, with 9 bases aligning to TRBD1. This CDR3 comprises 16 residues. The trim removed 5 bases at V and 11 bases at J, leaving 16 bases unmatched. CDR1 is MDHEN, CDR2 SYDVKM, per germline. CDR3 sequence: CASSIALGTGSSQQFF. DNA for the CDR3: TGTGCCAGCAGTATAGCTTTGGGGACAGGGTCCAGCCAGCAGTTCTTC. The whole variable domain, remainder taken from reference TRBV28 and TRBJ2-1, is DVKVTQSSRYLVKRTGEKVFLECVQDMDHENMFWYRQDPGLGLRLIYFSYDVKMKEKGDIPEGYSVSREKKERFSLILESASTNQTSMYLCASSIALGTGSSQQFFGPGTRLTVL.

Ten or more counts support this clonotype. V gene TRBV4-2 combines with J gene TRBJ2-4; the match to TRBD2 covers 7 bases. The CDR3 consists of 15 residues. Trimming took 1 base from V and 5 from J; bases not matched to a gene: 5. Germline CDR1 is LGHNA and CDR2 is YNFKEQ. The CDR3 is CASSQVAGVENIQYF. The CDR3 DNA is TGTGCCAGCAGCCAAGTCGCGGGAGTGGAAAACATTCAGTACTTC.

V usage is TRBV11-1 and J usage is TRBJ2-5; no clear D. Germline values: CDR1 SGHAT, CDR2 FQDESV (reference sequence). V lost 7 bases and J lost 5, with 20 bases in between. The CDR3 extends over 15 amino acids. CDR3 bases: TGTGCCAGCAACTCACAGTTGACAAGACGGGAGACCCAGTACTTC. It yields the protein CASNSQLTRRETQYF.

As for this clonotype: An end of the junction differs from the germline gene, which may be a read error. CDR3 sequence (DNA): TGTGCCAGCGGCTCGCGCGCCAGCGGGAGGATCTATGACCAGTTCTTC. It specifies CASGSRASGRIYDQFF. V usage is TRBV11-2 and J usage is TRBJ2-1; TRBD2 matches at 9 bases. The CDR3 covers 16 residues. Per germline, CDR1 SGHAT and CDR2 FQNNGV.

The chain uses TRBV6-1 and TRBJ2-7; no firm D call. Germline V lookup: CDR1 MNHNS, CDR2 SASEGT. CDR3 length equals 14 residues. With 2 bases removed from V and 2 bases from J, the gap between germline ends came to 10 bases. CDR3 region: CASSERNSTYEQYF. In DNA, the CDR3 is TGTGCCAGCAGTGAACGGAATAGCACCTACGAGCAGTACTTC.

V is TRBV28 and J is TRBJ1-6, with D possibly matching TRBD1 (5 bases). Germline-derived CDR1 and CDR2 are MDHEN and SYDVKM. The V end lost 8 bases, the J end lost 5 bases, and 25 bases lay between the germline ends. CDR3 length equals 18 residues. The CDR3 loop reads CASGILAWGDPHNSPLHF. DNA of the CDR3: TGTGCCAGCGGTATATTGGCGTGGGGCGATCCCCATAATTCACCCCTCCACTTT.

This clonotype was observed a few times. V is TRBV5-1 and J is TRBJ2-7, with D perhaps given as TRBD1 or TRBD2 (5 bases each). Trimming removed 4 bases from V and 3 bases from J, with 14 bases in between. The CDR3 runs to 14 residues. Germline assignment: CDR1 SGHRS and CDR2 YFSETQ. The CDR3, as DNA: TGCGCCAGCAGCCTCCGGGACGGGATCTACGAGCAGTACTTC. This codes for CASSLRDGIYEQYF.

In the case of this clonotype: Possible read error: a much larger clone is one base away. CDR3 protein: CASSYGGSGTQYF. CDR3 nucleotide sequence: TGTGCCAGCAGTTATGGCGGGAGTGGGACCCAGTACTTC. The J gene is TRBJ2-5, the V gene TRBV6-5, with 7 bases that match TRBD2. CDR3 size: 13 residues. The ends lost 3 bases at V and 7 bases at J; junction bases unmatched: 5. CDR1 is MNHEY and CDR2 is SVGAGI in the germline V gene.

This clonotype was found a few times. The CDR3 coding sequence is TGTGCCAGCAGTACTCCCCCAGGGGCCGTGGTGGCAGATACGCAGTATTTT. This encodes CASSTPPGAVVADTQYF. J is TRBJ2-3 and V is TRBV7-9; tentative D call: TRBD1 (6 bases). Germline assignment: CDR1 SEHNR and CDR2 FQNEAQ (reference sequence). The germline V and J ends were trimmed by 6 bases and 4 bases, with 23 bases remaining between them. The CDR3 is made up of 17 amino acids.